Listed below are T cell receptor beta chains from one sample, sequenced in a study of CD4 and CD8 cells across lung adenocarcinoma regions. TCRdb reanalysed the PCR reads using MiXCR and keeps one entry per CDR3 protein. Of about 27,000 distinct CDR3 sequences listed, 50% to 55% are singletons. Input material: CD8+ T cells from the center of a lung tumor. These receptors were taken from a male donor with lung adenocarcinoma. The CD4 and CD8 labels of this study may be unreliable. CDR3s include the opening cysteine and the closing phenylalanine or tryptophan. The order of the fields is V gene, clone size, CDR3 protein. The size entry is marked missing in some rows and otherwise reads once, few, many or a size class.

>TRBV6-1|many
CASSTPIGGKTQYF
>TRBV10-3|many
CAITFDPGETQYF
>TRBV7-2|many
CASSPGLWPGELFF
>TRBV3-1|many
CASRRTSGQETQYF
>TRBV10-3|once
CAISESRGDQPQHF
>TRBV10-3|.
CVRSLRAVGTETQYF
>TRBV20-1|.
CSVFNVAKNIQYF
>TRBV25-1|medium-sized
CASSVAGSNYGYTF
>TRBV6-1|.
CASSHTANNYGYTF
>TRBV10-2|many
CASSGPRLAGRNEQFF
>TRBV20-1|.
CSAERPAGASAGYEQYF
>TRBV6-1|.
CASRTSGSNNEQFF
>TRBV6-1|.
CASMGLDGTDTQYF
>TRBV6-5|.
CASSYSQGTNYGYTF
>TRBV10-1|.
CASGERGWAKNTQYF
>TRBV30|many
CAWSPGQGDSPLHF